The clone carrying this T cell receptor (beta chain) has just one count. The antigen remains unidentified. The TCRbeta library was prepared with unique molecular identifiers. From the PCR reads, TCRdb called clonotypes with MiXCR, one entry per CDR3 protein. The table records about 290,000 distinct CDR3 sequences, around 9.1% of them present only once. V was pared by 11 bases and J by 5 bases, with 18 bases of the junction left unmatched. Germline-derived CDR1 and CDR2 are LGHDT and YNNKEL (reference sequence). The CDR3 is 18 amino acids. This sample stems from a study of T-cell reconstitution after alpha-beta-depleted transplantation in children. Points from the study as a whole: From surviving recipient T cells and thymic progenitors came the high day-60 TCRbeta diversity observed in some patients. One year post-transplant, T-cell counts and diversity were largely derived from T cells produced anew.

The chain employs TRBV3-1 and TRBJ2-5, with 15 bases aligning to TRBD2. This TCR came from a boy younger than two with acute myeloid leukemia, due to receive a stem cell transplant. The specimen comprised PBMCs, sampled before TCRalphabeta/CD19-depleted stem cell transplant. CDR3 in amino acids: CALSPRTSGGGIPETQYF. The CDR3 region has the DNA TGTGCCCTCAGTCCTCGGACTAGCGGGGGGGGGATCCCGGAGACCCAGTACTTC.